This T cell receptor beta chain was profiled in a study of blood T cell repertoires in COVID-19. Study as a whole: Acute-phase and convalescent COVID-19 samples originated in the United States, Italy and Spain.

In the original processing: Amplification with reference gene primers provided the estimates of nucleated cell counts. The data were produced by immunoSEQ multiplex PCR, yet TCRdb's version contains in-frame clones alone and is incomplete. V and J calls and clone size are those listed in that table; D and trimming were worked out from the DNA. The repertoire holds about 170,000 clones, with 85% to 90% as singletons. This clone was counted a single time. Germline V gene lookup returns CDR1 SGHTA and CDR2 FQGNSA. CDR3 length equals 18 residues. V lost 1 base to trimming and J lost 1 base, with 19 bases between them.

The receptor comes from a man between 50 and 59 years old who had recovered from COVID-19. Material for sequencing was peripheral blood. The chain recombines TRBV7-2 with TRBJ2-5, with a weak D call TRBD1 (6 bases). This CDR3 reads CASSLESRTAPIQETQYF. The CDR3 DNA is TGTGCCAGCAGCTTAGAAAGTCGGACAGCCCCTATCCAAGAGACCCAGTACTTC.